This T cell receptor (beta chain) comes out of a study of blood T cells in healthy people across ages. Study-level results: Aged donors had fewer naive CD4+ cells and lower diversity than long-lived donors.

Per-sample PBMC isolation yielded at least 6 million cells. Per sample, no less than 5.5 micrograms of total RNA were extracted. For the second PCR, which ran for about 6 to 12 cycles, a sample-barcoded 5' primer and a J-beta primer mix were used. At least 2.5 million CDR3-containing paired-end reads were obtained per sample. A single record per CDR3 protein comes from TCRdb applying MiXCR to the 5' RACE reads. Of about 1.6 million distinct CDR3 sequences in the sample, almost 35% were seen once. Details on this clonotype: Its target is unknown. One end of the junction does not line up with germline, which may come from a read error.

This clonotype was obtained from a woman aged 25 to 39 in good health. The sequencing sample was made of blood.

This chain's CDR3 is CASSLRTSGGSDTEYF. The CDR3 bases are TGTGCCAGCAGTTTACGAACCAGCGGGGGTTCGGATACGGAGTATTTT. This sequence joins TRBV12-3 or TRBV12-4 and TRBJ2-3; 8 bases are shared with TRBD2. The CDR3 is made up of 16 amino acids.